A selection of T cell receptor beta chains follows, all from one sample in a study of cytomegalovirus exposure and HLA in healthy donors. TCRdb's copy holds only in-frame clones and misses some; the assay was immunoSEQ multiplex PCR. The sample shows 150,000 to 200,000 clones, and 6.5% sits with its ten largest clones. What was sequenced was PBMCs. The receptor source for this set is a man aged 25-45 years in good health and CMV-seronegative. CDR3s include the opening cysteine and the closing phenylalanine or tryptophan. A D gene is named only where the DNA matches it firmly. For some rows the clone size is stated as once, few or many, or as a class when expanded; others skip it.

j_call	d_call	v_call	clone_size	cdr3_nt	cdr3_aa
TRBJ2-7	TRBD1	TRBV19	-	TGTGCCAGTAGTATAGTTCCGAGACAGGGCGGCCACGAGCAGTACTTC	CASSIVPRQGGHEQYF
TRBJ2-6	TRBD1	TRBV7-9	-	TGTGCCAGCAGCTCCGGGACAGGGGGCGCTTATGGGGCCAACGTCCTGACTTTC	CASSSGTGGAYGANVLTF
TRBJ1-1	TRBD1	TRBV7-2	-	TGTGCCAGCAGCTCGTCACAGGGGCCTTGGGACACTGAAGCTTTCTTT	CASSSSQGPWDTEAFF
TRBJ1-4	-	TRBV5-1	-	TGCGCCAGCAGCTTCACAGGAGCTAATGAAAAACTGTTTTTT	CASSFTGANEKLFF
TRBJ2-1	TRBD2	TRBV11-2	-	TGTGCCAGCAGCTTAGGCGGGAGCTCCTACAATGAGCAGTTCTTC	CASSLGGSSYNEQFF
TRBJ2-7	TRBD2	TRBV28	-	TGTGCCAGCAGACAAAGACTAGCGGGAGACTCAAGGGCCTGGGAGCAGTACTTC	CASRQRLAGDSRAWEQYF
TRBJ1-5	-	TRBV19	-	TGTGCCAGTAGTATCTTAGGACAGAACCCTCAGCCCCAGCATTTT	CASSILGQNPQPQHF
TRBJ1-1	TRBD1	TRBV10-2	medium-sized	TGCGCCAGCAGCGGGACAGGGATGAACACTGAAGCTTTCTTT	CASSGTGMNTEAFF
TRBJ2-7	TRBD1	TRBV19	-	TGTGCCAGCTCCTCGGTCGGACAGGGCTACGAGCAGTACTTC	CASSSVGQGYEQYF
TRBJ2-1	-	TRBV30	-	TGTGCCTGGAGCGGGGGTCACGAGCAGTTCTTC	CAWSGGHEQFF
TRBJ1-1	-	TRBV6-6	-	TGTGCCAGCAGTTACTCGGCCGGGACAAAGAACACTGAAGCTTTCTTT	CASSYSAGTKNTEAFF
TRBJ1-2	-	TRBV5-6	-	TGTGCCAGCAGCCCAGACAGGTTCTATGGCTACACCTTC	CASSPDRFYGYTF
TRBJ1-2	-	TRBV30	-	TGTGCCTGGACGGAGAACGCTAACTATGGCTACACCTTC	CAWTENANYGYTF
TRBJ2-2	-	TRBV7-9	-	TGTGCCAGCAGCCCAGGGGTCCGGACCATCACCGGGGAGCTGTTTTTT	CASSPGVRTITGELFF
TRBJ1-6	-	TRBV6-1	-	TGTGCCAGCAGTGAACTCAAACAGAAAAATTCACCCCTCCACTTT	CASSELKQKNSPLHF
TRBJ2-7	TRBD2	TRBV19	-	TGTGCCAGTAGTATCGGAGTAGCGGGGCCCTACGAGCAGTACTTC	CASSIGVAGPYEQYF
TRBJ1-5	-	TRBV5-1	-	TGCGCCAGCAGCTTAAGCGCGAGGAACGGCTATAGCAATCAGCCCCAGCATTTT	CASSLSARNGYSNQPQHF
TRBJ1-2	-	TRBV2	-	TGTGCCAGCCATCCGTATGACAGTAACTATGGCTACACCTTC	CASHPYDSNYGYTF
TRBJ2-1	-	TRBV15	-	TGTGCCACCAGCAGGGAGGGAGTTTGGGACAATGAGCAGTTCTTC	CATSREGVWDNEQFF
TRBJ2-2	-	TRBV19	-	TGTGCCAGTAGTCACGGACCAGGGGCCGGGGAGCTGTTTTTT	CASSHGPGAGELFF
TRBJ2-3	TRBD2	TRBV18	-	TGTGCCAGCTCACCAAGGGCGGGGGGCACAGATACGCAGTATTTT	CASSPRAGGTDTQYF
TRBJ2-1	-	TRBV10-1	-	TGCGCCAGCAGTGCGGGGATGACCTACAATGAGCAGTTCTTC	CASSAGMTYNEQFF
TRBJ2-7	TRBD2	TRBV6-1	-	TGTGCCAGCAGTGAAGCGGGGAGCGGGGGAGGGAGCGAGCAGTACTTC	CASSEAGSGGGSEQYF
TRBJ1-5	TRBD1	TRBV6-6	-	TGTGCCAGCAGTTACTCGAGGACAGGGGGCGATCAGCCCCAGCATTTT	CASSYSRTGGDQPQHF
TRBJ2-5	TRBD1	TRBV6-4	-	TGTGCCAGCAGCCCCGGACAGGGAGAAGAGACCCAGTACTTC	CASSPGQGEETQYF
TRBJ1-6	-	TRBV6-1	-	TGTGCCAGCAGTGACTCTCTTAGTTCACCCCTCCACTTT	CASSDSLSSPLHF
TRBJ1-1	-	TRBV10-2	-	TGCGCCAGCAGTGAGGGGGCCTTGAACACTGAAGCTTTCTTT	CASSEGALNTEAFF
TRBJ2-1	-	TRBV9	-	TGTGCCAGCAGCCCCGAACGTAGTTGGGGCCTCTACAATGAGCAGTTCTTC	CASSPERSWGLYNEQFF
TRBJ2-7	-	TRBV7-9	-	TGTGCCAGCAGCTTAGCGAACGGGGATCTATACGAGCAGTACTTC	CASSLANGDLYEQYF
TRBJ2-1	-	TRBV5-1	-	TGCGCCAGCAGCTTGGGACAGGAATACAATGAGCAGTTCTTC	CASSLGQEYNEQFF
TRBJ2-3	TRBD2	TRBV7-2	-	TGTGCCAGCACCATCCCGAGGACTAGCGGGAGCGCAGATACGCAGTATTTT	CASTIPRTSGSADTQYF
TRBJ2-1	TRBD2	TRBV10-3	-	TGTGCCATCAGTGGCCGGGTGGGAGGGCCTGACAATGAGCAGTTCTTC	CAISGRVGGPDNEQFF
TRBJ2-7	TRBD1	TRBV7-2	-	TGTGCCAGCAGCCGGACAGGGGCAAGGCACGAGCAGTACTTC	CASSRTGARHEQYF
TRBJ2-7	TRBD2	TRBV9	-	TGTGCCAGCAGCGGGGGACTAGCGGAGTACGAGCAGTACTTC	CASSGGLAEYEQYF
TRBJ1-4	TRBD1	TRBV11-2	-	TGTGCCAGCAGCCACGGGACAGGGAATAATGAAAAACTGTTTTTT	CASSHGTGNNEKLFF
TRBJ1-2	TRBD1	TRBV28	-	TGTGCCAGCAGTTTAGGGACAGCAGTAAACTATGGCTACACCTTC	CASSLGTAVNYGYTF
TRBJ1-5	TRBD1	TRBV28	-	TGTGCCAGCAGTCTTGACAGGGGAGGACAGCCCCAGCATTTT	CASSLDRGGQPQHF
TRBJ2-7	TRBD2	TRBV14	-	TGTGCCAGCAGCCAAGCGGGAGGGATCCCCTACGAGCAGTACTTC	CASSQAGGIPYEQYF
TRBJ2-7	TRBD1	TRBV7-9	-	TGTGCCAGCAGCCCGTTGGGACAGGGTGGCGAGCAGTACTTC	CASSPLGQGGEQYF